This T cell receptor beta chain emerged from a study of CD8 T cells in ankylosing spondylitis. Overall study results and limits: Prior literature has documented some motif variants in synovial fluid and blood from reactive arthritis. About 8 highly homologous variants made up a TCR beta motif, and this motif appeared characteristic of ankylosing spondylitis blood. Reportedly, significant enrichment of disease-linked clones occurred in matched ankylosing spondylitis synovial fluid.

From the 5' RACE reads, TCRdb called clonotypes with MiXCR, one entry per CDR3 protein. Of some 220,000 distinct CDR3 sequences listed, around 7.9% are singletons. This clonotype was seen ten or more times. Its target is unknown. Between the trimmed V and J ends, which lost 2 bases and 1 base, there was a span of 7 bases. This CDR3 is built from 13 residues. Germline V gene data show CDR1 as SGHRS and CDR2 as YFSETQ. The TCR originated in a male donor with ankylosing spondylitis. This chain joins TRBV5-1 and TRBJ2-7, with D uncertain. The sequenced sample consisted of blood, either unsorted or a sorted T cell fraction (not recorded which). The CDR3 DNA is TGCGCCAGCAGCTTTGACAAATCCTACGAGCAGTACTTC. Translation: CASSFDKSYEQYF.